The rows below give T cell receptor beta chains drawn from one sample of a study of T cell responses to AZD1222 COVID-19 vaccine. Clones were read by immunoSEQ multiplex PCR, and TCRdb kept only the in-frame ones, dropping some. The sample carries more than 150,000 clones, 94% recorded once. Sequenced here: peripheral blood, sampled on day 0 of AZD1222 vaccination. The receptor source for this set is an adult in good health. Each CDR3 is given with its conserved first and last residue. A D gene is named only where the DNA matches it firmly. Clone size is stated in some rows and not others, as once, few, many or a class when expanded.

V gene,J gene,D gene,clone size,CDR3 DNA,CDR3 protein
TRBV14,TRBJ1-1,-,-,TGTGCCAGCAGCAGGACGGGGTACACTGAAGCTTTCTTT,CASSRTGYTEAFF
TRBV5-1,TRBJ2-1,-,-,TGCGCCAGCAGCTTGCTAGGTTACTCCTACAATGAGCAGTTCTTC,CASSLLGYSYNEQFF
TRBV5-5,TRBJ1-2,TRBD1,-,TGTGCCAGCAGCCCGGAAGACAGGGGAGGTGGTGAAGGCTACACCTTC,CASSPEDRGGGEGYTF
TRBV12-3/TRBV12-4,TRBJ1-1,-,-,TGTGCCAGCCTGGAACGGGGGAACACTGAAGCTTTCTTT,CASLERGNTEAFF
TRBV28,TRBJ1-3,TRBD1,-,TGTGCCAGCAGTTCGGGACAGGCTAAGGACACCATATATTTT,CASSSGQAKDTIYF
TRBV2,TRBJ1-1,-,-,TGTGCCAGCGGATCCCTTCTTCCTCAGAAAGGCACTGAAGCTTTCTTT,CASGSLLPQKGTEAFF
TRBV10-3,TRBJ1-1,TRBD1,-,TGTGCCACTATAGGGGCAGGGGGAAACACTGAAGCTTTCTTT,CATIGAGGNTEAFF
TRBV5-4,TRBJ2-1,-,-,TGTGCCAGCACCGGCACTCACAATGAGCAGTTCTTC,CASTGTHNEQFF
TRBV19,TRBJ2-7,-,-,TGTGCCAGTAGTATTGCGGCTTGGACCGCGGACCATCAAGCCTACGAGCAGTACTTC,CASSIAAWTADHQAYEQYF
TRBV5-1,TRBJ2-5,-,-,TGCGCCAGCAGCTTGGGAGGGAATCCGCAAGAGACCCAGTACTTC,CASSLGGNPQETQYF
TRBV11-2,TRBJ1-1,-,-,TGTGCCAGCAGCCCCAGGGAGCCAATCCGGACTGAAGCTTTCTTT,CASSPREPIRTEAFF
TRBV10-3,TRBJ1-1,-,-,TGTGCCATCAGTGGGGGTCCCAACACTGAAGCTTTCTTT,CAISGGPNTEAFF
TRBV7-9,TRBJ1-1,TRBD1,once,TGTGCCAGCAGCACCCCCGGGACAGGTAACACTGAAGCTTTCTTT,CASSTPGTGNTEAFF
TRBV15,TRBJ2-3,TRBD2,-,TGTGCCACCAAGTTGACTAGCGGGGGCACAGATACGCAGTATTTT,CATKLTSGGTDTQYF
TRBV2,TRBJ1-3,-,-,TGTGCCACCCGGGACCCCCCTGGAAACACCATATATTTT,CATRDPPGNTIYF
TRBV21-1,TRBJ1-6,-,once,TGTGCCAGCCGTACCCGCTCACCGAGCTCCTATAATTCACCCCTCCACTTT,CASRTRSPSSYNSPLHF
TRBV19,TRBJ2-7,-,-,TGTGCCAGTAGTGATTTCGAAGAGCAGTACTTC,CASSDFEEQYF
TRBV27,TRBJ1-6,-,-,TGTGCCAGCAGCCTTCCTGGGCCGGGCGGAAATTCACCCCTCCACTTT,CASSLPGPGGNSPLHF
TRBV12-3/TRBV12-4,TRBJ2-1,-,-,TGTGCCAGCAGTTCGGGCGCTACCAATGAGCAGTTCTTC,CASSSGATNEQFF
TRBV19,TRBJ1-1,TRBD1,-,TGTGCCAGTAGTCCCTCCGGGACAGTTCCTCGCGAAGCTTTCTTT,CASSPSGTVPREAFF
TRBV19,TRBJ1-5,TRBD1,once,TGTGCCACCGGACAGGGGTTCAATCAGCCCCAGCATTTT,CATGQGFNQPQHF
TRBV10-3,TRBJ2-7,TRBD1,-,TGTGCCGTCAAAAGGGGACAGAGTATGAACGAGCAGTACTTC,CAVKRGQSMNEQYF
TRBV9,TRBJ1-1,-,-,TGTGCCAGCAGCCCCACCCGAGGGGGGGCAGGGATGAACACTGAAGCTTTCTTT,CASSPTRGGAGMNTEAFF
TRBV5-5,TRBJ1-1,-,-,TGTGCCAGCAGCTTGGAGGACAGAATAAACACTGAAGCTTTCTTT,CASSLEDRINTEAFF
TRBV11-2,TRBJ2-2,-,-,TGTGCCAGCAGCTTAGCTCGTAGGACTGGTAACACCGGGGAGCTGTTTTTT,CASSLARRTGNTGELFF
TRBV5-5,TRBJ2-7,-,-,TGTGCCAGCAGCTGGGGAGGGGGAGGCAATACCTACGAGCAGTACTTC,CASSWGGGGNTYEQYF
TRBV2,TRBJ2-7,TRBD1,-,TGTGCCACCCACAGGGGGAACTACGAGCAGTACTTC,CATHRGNYEQYF
TRBV28,TRBJ1-2,-,-,TGTGCCAGCAGTCTCCGGGCCGCGCGAGCCACCTTC,CASSLRAARATF
TRBV3-1/TRBV3-2,TRBJ2-3,-,once,TGTGCCAGCAGCCAAGTAGGGGGGGGTAGCACAGATACGCAGTATTTT,CASSQVGGGSTDTQYF
TRBV7-3,TRBJ1-2,TRBD1,-,TGTGCCAGCAGCTTAACCCCACAGGGGGGGATTGGCTACACCTTC,CASSLTPQGGIGYTF
TRBV28,TRBJ2-3,TRBD2,-,TGTGCCAGCAGTCTAGCGGGGGGCACTTATACGCAGTATTTT,CASSLAGGTYTQYF
TRBV5-6,TRBJ2-2,TRBD2,-,TGTGCCAGCAGCCCAACTGGGGGAGCGGGAGGCCCCCGGGAGCTGTTTTTT,CASSPTGGAGGPRELFF
TRBV14,TRBJ1-6,-,-,TGTGCCAGCAGCCAAGATATTTCGCGACAGCCTCTCCACTTT,CASSQDISRQPLHF
TRBV30,TRBJ2-7,-,-,TGTGCCTGGAGTCTCCCCCGGGGCTTCAACGAGCAGTACTTC,CAWSLPRGFNEQYF
TRBV28,TRBJ1-5,-,-,TGTGCCAGCGGTACCTTAGGGTATCAGCCCCAGCATTTT,CASGTLGYQPQHF
TRBV7-6,TRBJ1-1,TRBD1,once,TGTGCCAGCAGCTTAAAGTATGTGCGGACAGGGGACACTGAAGCTTTCTTT,CASSLKYVRTGDTEAFF
TRBV6-5,TRBJ1-1,-,-,TGTGCCAGCAGGCAGAGTATGAACACTGAAGCTTTCTTT,CASRQSMNTEAFF
TRBV10-3,TRBJ1-2,TRBD1,-,TGTGCCATCAGTGAGTCGGGACAGGTTCCAAACTATGGCTACACCTTC,CAISESGQVPNYGYTF
TRBV28,TRBJ2-2,-,-,TGTGCCACCCGGGAGGACAGGTCCTCCACCGGGGAGCTGTTTTTT,CATREDRSSTGELFF
TRBV5-1,TRBJ1-4,-,-,TGCGCCAGCAGCCTAGGAGGGGTGGGTGAAAAACTGTTTTTT,CASSLGGVGEKLFF
TRBV7-9,TRBJ2-1,-,-,TGTGCCAGCAGCTTTGCGGATATCTCCTACAATGAGCAGTTCTTC,CASSFADISYNEQFF
TRBV7-8,TRBJ2-1,-,-,TGTGCCAGCAGCCGGGGTGGGGCCAATGAGCAGTTCTTC,CASSRGGANEQFF
TRBV13,TRBJ1-3,-,-,TGTGCCAGCAGCTCTCAGGGACCCCACGTCGGAGGAAACACCATATATTTT,CASSSQGPHVGGNTIYF
TRBV5-1,TRBJ2-3,-,once,TGCGCCGCTAGTAGCGGAGGCCAAAGCACAGATACGCAGTATTTT,CAASSGGQSTDTQYF
TRBV12-3/TRBV12-4,TRBJ1-2,TRBD1,-,TGTGCCAGCAGTTTGACAGGGCTCTATGGCTACACCTTC,CASSLTGLYGYTF
TRBV30,TRBJ1-2,-,-,TGTGCCTGGAGTGTACGGGGATTCTATGGCTACACCTTC,CAWSVRGFYGYTF
TRBV5-1,TRBJ2-3,-,-,TGCGCCAGCAGCCTGCGGGATACGCAGTATTTT,CASSLRDTQYF
TRBV5-1,TRBJ2-7,TRBD1,-,TGCGCCAGCAGCGACAGGGGGCGGGGGCGCTACGAGCAGTACTTC,CASSDRGRGRYEQYF
TRBV18,TRBJ1-6,TRBD1,once,TGTGCCAGCTCGCCACAGGGGGCGACGTATAATTCACCCCTCCACTTT,CASSPQGATYNSPLHF
TRBV3-1/TRBV3-2,TRBJ2-1,-,-,TGTGCCAGCAGCCCGCTTTACAATGAGCAGTTCTTC,CASSPLYNEQFF
TRBV7-9,TRBJ1-2,TRBD1,-,TGTGCCAGCAGCCCAGGGACAGTTGACTACACCTTC,CASSPGTVDYTF
TRBV7-8,TRBJ2-7,-,-,TGTGCCAGCAGCCCCCCCTATAGGGACGAGCAGTACTTC,CASSPPYRDEQYF
TRBV27,TRBJ2-7,-,once,TGTGCCAGCAGTTTAAGGGGTACCGAGCAGTACTTC,CASSLRGTEQYF
TRBV12-3/TRBV12-4,TRBJ2-7,-,-,TGTGCCAGCAGTTTAGCCTCCTACGAGCAGTACTTC,CASSLASYEQYF
TRBV5-1,TRBJ2-5,-,-,TGCGCCAGCAGTGCCGGGACCAAAGAGACCCAGTACTTC,CASSAGTKETQYF
TRBV7-9,TRBJ2-1,TRBD1,-,TGTGCCAGCAGCTCGCGCCCGGACAGGGGAGGCAATGAGCAGTTCTTC,CASSSRPDRGGNEQFF
TRBV12-5,TRBJ1-6,-,-,TGTGCTAGTGGTTTGGATACAGGGTCACCCCTCCACTTT,CASGLDTGSPLHF